This entry features one TCR beta chain sequence. Its matching antigen is unknown. This entry belongs to a study of beta chain features in type 1 diabetes. Study-wide results and caveats: More deletions and fewer insertions at VDJ junctions were seen in type 1 diabetes patients. The naive, central memory and Treg TCRB repertoires showed an apparent similarity that was greater among patients than among healthy donors. TCRB CDR3 length was moderately but significantly reduced in all four CD4+ subsets of Type 1 diabetes patients.

Sequencing targeted expressed TCRB transcripts, as all isolated RNA had been reverse transcribed. The average output of naive, central memory and regulatory T cell samples was about 3.57 million reads. Profiled with immunoSEQ multiplex PCR; TCRdb holds only in-frame clones, not every one. The repertoire holds about 650,000 clones, with around 12% as singletons. From germline, CDR1 is SGHDT and CDR2 YYEEEE. J gave up 1 base and V 6 bases, and 4 bases lay outside the gene matches. The CDR3 length is 14 residues. Material for sequencing was naive CD4+ T cells from blood. This TCR was sampled from a man aged 25 to 45 with type 1 diabetes. The rearrangement uses TRBV5-6 and TRBJ1-2; 9 nucleotides agree with TRBD1. The CDR3 region has the DNA TGTGCCAGCAAAACAGGGGGCTTTAACTATGGCTACACCTTC. As protein: CASKTGGFNYGYTF.